A selection of T cell receptor beta chains follows, all from one sample in a study of human T cells and chemical hapten exposure. TCRdb redid the calling of the RACE reads with MiXCR, one entry per CDR3 protein. The sample yields 330,000 or so distinct CDR3 sequences, about 6% seen once. Sample: whole blood, taken in connection with sensitization to the hapten diphenylcyclopropenone (DPC). These receptors were taken from a young woman with alopecia areata. Some clones in this sample may be carry-over from other donors' samples. CDR3s include the opening cysteine and the closing phenylalanine or tryptophan. A D gene is named only where the DNA matches it firmly. Not every row has a clone size; where given, it reads once, few, many or a size class.

DNA	CDR3	D	size	V	J
TGTGCCAGCAGCAGTAACAGGGGGAATCTTCAGCCCCAGCATTTT	CASSSNRGNLQPQHF	TRBD1	many	TRBV12-3/TRBV12-4	TRBJ1-5
TGTGCCAGCATGAAATTCGGGACAGGACCTAATGAAAAACTGTTTTTT	CASMKFGTGPNEKLFF	TRBD1	many	TRBV7-9	TRBJ1-4
TGCAGTGCCCCGGGGGACAGGGTGTACAATGAGCAGTTCTTC	CSAPGDRVYNEQFF	TRBD1	few	TRBV20-1	TRBJ2-1
TGTGCCAGCAGCTCTTCACCGGGTCTCTCTGGAAACACCATATATTTT	CASSSSPGLSGNTIYF	.	many	TRBV7-6	TRBJ1-3
TGTGCCAGCACCTCGGGCGTGTCCTCCTACGAGCAGTACTTC	CASTSGVSSYEQYF	.	many	TRBV6-2/TRBV6-3	TRBJ2-7
TGTGCCAGCTCACCACTTGGCAGGGCCTACTCTGGAAACACCATATATTTT	CASSPLGRAYSGNTIYF	.	few	TRBV18	TRBJ1-3
TGTGCCAGCAGTACCCACCTAGGGGCTGAAGCTTTCTTT	CASSTHLGAEAFF	.	few	TRBV6-6	TRBJ1-1
TGTGCCAGTAGACTACAGGGGGAGTCGAAGAAGTACTTC	CASRLQGESKKYF	TRBD1	few	TRBV19	TRBJ2-7
TGTGCCAGCTCACCACTGAGGGGGGATAACACCTTC	CASSPLRGDNTF	.	few	TRBV18	TRBJ1-2
TGTGCCAGCAGCCACGTCCTCCGCTTTCCTTTGAACACTGAAGCTTTCTTT	CASSHVLRFPLNTEAFF	.	many	TRBV5-6	TRBJ1-1
TGTGCCAGCAGTGGGGGACAGTATAATTCACCCCTCCACTTT	CASSGGQYNSPLHF	TRBD1	many	TRBV12-3/TRBV12-4	TRBJ1-6
TGTGCCAGCAGCCAAGATCCCGGGACTAGCGGTGGGGAGCAGTACTTC	CASSQDPGTSGGEQYF	TRBD2	few	TRBV4-2	TRBJ2-7
TGTGCCAGCAGGACCGGGACAGGGTATAATTCACCCCTCCACTTT	CASRTGTGYNSPLHF	TRBD1	few	TRBV7-2	TRBJ1-6
TGTGCCAGCAGCGGCCGGGACAGGGGATTTGATGAAGCTTTCTTT	CASSGRDRGFDEAFF	TRBD1	.	TRBV11-1	TRBJ1-1
TGCGCCAGCAGCTTGGATTCCGCTAGCCGGTACGAGCAGTACTTC	CASSLDSASRYEQYF	.	few	TRBV5-1	TRBJ2-7
TGTGCCAGCAGCGCCCGGGACGGGAGTAAGAACACTGAAGCTTTCTTT	CASSARDGSKNTEAFF	.	.	TRBV2	TRBJ1-1
TGTGCCAGCAGCTTAGCCAAGTCGGTTACTAATTCACCCCTCCACTTT	CASSLAKSVTNSPLHF	.	.	TRBV7-9	TRBJ1-6
TGCAGTGCTAGAACTAGCGGGGCCCCCACGAAGCAGTTCTTC	CSARTSGAPTKQFF	TRBD2	.	TRBV20-1	TRBJ2-1
TGTGCCAGCAGCTCAGTCCCGGGGACAGGGGTTACCACTGAAGCTTTCTTT	CASSSVPGTGVTTEAFF	TRBD1	.	TRBV9	TRBJ1-1
TGTGCCAGCAGGAAGGAGTCGGGGAGCAATCAGCCCCAGCATTTT	CASRKESGSNQPQHF	.	.	TRBV6-1	TRBJ1-5
TGTGCCATCAGTGAGAAAGAGAAACCGCCGAATTCCTACAATGAGCAGTTCTTC	CAISEKEKPPNSYNEQFF	.	many	TRBV10-3	TRBJ2-1
TGCGCCAGCAGCCAAGATTTAGGGGAGAGCACAGATACGCAGTATTTT	CASSQDLGESTDTQYF	.	.	TRBV4-3	TRBJ2-3
TGTGCCAGCAGCTTAGGACTAGCGAGAAACATTCAGTACTTC	CASSLGLARNIQYF	TRBD2	.	TRBV7-2	TRBJ2-4
TGTGCCACCAGTGATTTTCGGGGAATTTCCTACAATGAGCAGTTCTTC	CATSDFRGISYNEQFF	.	many	TRBV24-1	TRBJ2-1
TGTGCCAGCAGTTACGTCCCGGGACTAGCAGAGTGCCACGAGCAGTACTTC	CASSYVPGLAECHEQYF	TRBD2	.	TRBV6-8	TRBJ2-7
TGTGCCAGCAGCCCTGGACTAGCCCGCACAGATACGCAGTATTTT	CASSPGLARTDTQYF	TRBD2	.	TRBV7-2	TRBJ2-3
TGTGCCAGCAGCAGGGGAGGACAGCCCCAGCATTTT	CASSRGGQPQHF	.	many	TRBV6-2/TRBV6-3	TRBJ1-5
TGTGCCAGCAGTTCCGCATCCTCCGGGAGAGGACTGTTTTTT	CASSSASSGRGLFF	.	few	TRBV12-3/TRBV12-4	TRBJ1-4
TGTGCCAGCAGCGATAAAGTAACAGGGGGCCCCCCCTACAATGAGCAGTTCTTC	CASSDKVTGGPPYNEQFF	TRBD1	many	TRBV6-4	TRBJ2-1
TGCAGCGTCCCTGACAGGGTCTCTTACCAAGAGACCCAGTACTTC	CSVPDRVSYQETQYF	TRBD1	few	TRBV29-1	TRBJ2-5
TGTGCCAGCAGTTTCGTGCGCCAGTATAGCAATCAGCCCCAGCATTTT	CASSFVRQYSNQPQHF	.	few	TRBV12-3/TRBV12-4	TRBJ1-5
TGTGCCAGCAGCCAAAGAAGGACGAGTGAAAAACTGTTTTTT	CASSQRRTSEKLFF	.	few	TRBV3-1	TRBJ1-4
TGTGCCAGCAGTTTTCCCGGGGGGGGGTCCTACGAGCAGTACTTC	CASSFPGGGSYEQYF	TRBD2	.	TRBV28	TRBJ2-7
TGTGCCAGCAGACCGCAGGCAAACTTGGAAGCTTTCTTT	CASRPQANLEAFF	.	.	TRBV12-3/TRBV12-4	TRBJ1-1
TGTGCCAGCAGCTTGGACTTCTTGGGCTACGAGCAGTACTTC	CASSLDFLGYEQYF	.	.	TRBV5-4	TRBJ2-7
TGTGCCAGCAGCGTTTTACAGGGCATTGCAGATACGCAGTATTTT	CASSVLQGIADTQYF	.	many	TRBV9	TRBJ2-3
TGCAGCGGAGTCCCGGGACTGAGGAACACTGAAGCTTTCTTT	CSGVPGLRNTEAFF	.	many	TRBV29-1	TRBJ1-1
TGTGCCAGCTCACGGACGATTAGCACAGATACGCAGTATTTT	CASSRTISTDTQYF	.	.	TRBV18	TRBJ2-3
TGTGCCAGCAGTCCGACCCGGGGCAAACAGTTCTTC	CASSPTRGKQFF	.	few	TRBV6-2/TRBV6-3	TRBJ2-1
TGTGCCAGCAGCTTAGCGCTTCTGAACACTGAAGCTTTCTTT	CASSLALLNTEAFF	.	many	TRBV7-2	TRBJ1-1
TGCGCCAGCAGCCAAGTCGACCCGGGACAGGGTTATTCTGGGGCCAACGTCCTGACTTTC	CASSQVDPGQGYSGANVLTF	TRBD1	many	TRBV4-3	TRBJ2-6
TGTGCCAGCAGCTTGGGGCTACAAGAGACCCAGTACTTC	CASSLGLQETQYF	.	many	TRBV5-1	TRBJ2-5
TGTGCCAGCAGTTTAGGAGGACTGAACAACCCCTACGAGCAGTACTTC	CASSLGGLNNPYEQYF	.	few	TRBV12-3/TRBV12-4	TRBJ2-7
TGTGCCATCAGTGAGTCTGGAGGGCTCGGCAATCAGCCCCAGCATTTT	CAISESGGLGNQPQHF	.	many	TRBV10-3	TRBJ1-5
TGTGCCAGCAGCCAAGTAGTAGGGTTCAACACTGAAGCTTTCTTT	CASSQVVGFNTEAFF	.	few	TRBV14	TRBJ1-1
TGTGCCAGCAGAGGTGCCGGGACAGGGGGCTATCAGCCCCAGCATTTT	CASRGAGTGGYQPQHF	TRBD1	many	TRBV6-1	TRBJ1-5
TGTGCCAGCAGTTCCGCGAGTGCCCTAAACATTCAGTACTTC	CASSSASALNIQYF	.	few	TRBV28	TRBJ2-4
TGTGCCAGCAGTTACCGGGGGGGCCTGGATACGCAGTATTTT	CASSYRGGLDTQYF	TRBD2	.	TRBV6-5	TRBJ2-3
TGCAGTGCTAGATTGGCTGAAAATCAGCCCCAGCATTTT	CSARLAENQPQHF	.	.	TRBV20-1	TRBJ1-5
TGCAGTGCACCGAGCCAGTTTAATGAAAAACTGTTTTTT	CSAPSQFNEKLFF	.	many	TRBV20-1	TRBJ1-4
TGTGCCAGCAGCTCGGGACTAGCGGTGAACACCGGGGAGCTGTTTTTT	CASSSGLAVNTGELFF	TRBD2	many	TRBV7-6	TRBJ2-2
TGTGCCATCAGTGACAGGGCCCAAGAGACCAAGTACTTC	CAISDRAQETKYF	.	.	TRBV10-3	TRBJ2-5
TGTGCCAGCAGGGAAGAGACCGGGACCGGCTTCGAAGAGCCCCAGCATTTT	CASREETGTGFEEPQHF	.	.	TRBV12-3/TRBV12-4	TRBJ1-5
TGCAGTGCTAGAGGGTCAGGACGGGTAATCACCGGGGAGCTGTTTTTT	CSARGSGRVITGELFF	.	.	TRBV20-1	TRBJ2-2